This TCR beta chain was identified in a study of blood T cell repertoires in COVID-19. Across the study: The United States, Italy and Spain supplied acute and convalescent COVID-19 samples. PBMCs, B-cell-depleted T cells, or T cells provided the cDNA or gDNA that made up the material.

Germline CDR1 is MNHEY and CDR2 is SMNVEV (reference sequence). V was trimmed by 3 bases and J by 0 bases, leaving 5 bases between them. This CDR3 region has 13 residues. As handled by the study authors: For nucleated cells, counts were estimated from reference gene primer amplification. TCRdb keeps only in-frame clones here, not all; method: immunoSEQ multiplex PCR. Clone size and the V and J calls come from that table; the DNA yielded D and trimming. The sample lists 80,000 to 95,000 clones, about 85% occurring once. The chain employs TRBV27 and TRBJ1-2; unclear D gene. The sequenced sample was peripheral blood. The TCR originated in a man at least 80 years old with acute or convalescent COVID-19. The CDR3 loop reads CASSLVANYGYTF. The CDR3 DNA follows: TGTGCCAGCAGTTTGGTAGCTAACTATGGCTACACCTTC.